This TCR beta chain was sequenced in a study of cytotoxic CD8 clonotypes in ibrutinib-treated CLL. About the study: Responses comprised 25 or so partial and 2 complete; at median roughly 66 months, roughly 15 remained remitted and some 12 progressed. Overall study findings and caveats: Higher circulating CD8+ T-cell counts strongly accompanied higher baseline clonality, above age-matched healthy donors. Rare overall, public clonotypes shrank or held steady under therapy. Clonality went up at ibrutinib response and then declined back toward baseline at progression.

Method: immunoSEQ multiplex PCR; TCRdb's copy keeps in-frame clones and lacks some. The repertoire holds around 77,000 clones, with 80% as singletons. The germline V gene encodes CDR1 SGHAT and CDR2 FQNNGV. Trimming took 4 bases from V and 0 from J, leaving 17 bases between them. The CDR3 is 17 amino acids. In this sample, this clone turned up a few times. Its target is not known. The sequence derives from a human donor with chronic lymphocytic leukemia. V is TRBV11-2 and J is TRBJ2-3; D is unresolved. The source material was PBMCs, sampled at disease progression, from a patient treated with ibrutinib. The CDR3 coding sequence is TGTGCCAGCAGCTCAGACCCACGACTGGCTAGCACAGATACGCAGTATTTT. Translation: CASSSDPRLASTDTQYF.